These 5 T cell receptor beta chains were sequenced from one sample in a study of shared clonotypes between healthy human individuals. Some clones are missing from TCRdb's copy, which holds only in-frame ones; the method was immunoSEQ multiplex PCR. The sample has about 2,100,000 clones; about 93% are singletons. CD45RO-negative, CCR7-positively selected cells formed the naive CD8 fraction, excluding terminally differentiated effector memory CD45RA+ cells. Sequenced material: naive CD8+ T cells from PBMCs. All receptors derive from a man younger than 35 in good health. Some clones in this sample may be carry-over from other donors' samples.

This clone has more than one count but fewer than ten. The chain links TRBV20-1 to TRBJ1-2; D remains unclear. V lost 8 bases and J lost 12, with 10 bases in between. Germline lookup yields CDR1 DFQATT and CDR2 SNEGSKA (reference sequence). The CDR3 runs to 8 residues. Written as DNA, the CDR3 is TGCAGTCCTACCGACCACACCTTC. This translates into CSPTDHTF.

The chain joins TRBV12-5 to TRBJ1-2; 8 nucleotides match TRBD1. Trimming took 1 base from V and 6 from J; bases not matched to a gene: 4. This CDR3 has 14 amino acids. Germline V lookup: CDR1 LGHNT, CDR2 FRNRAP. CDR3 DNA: TGTGCTAGTGGTTTGGCCGGGACAGGAAATGGCTACACCTTC. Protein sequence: CASGLAGTGNGYTF.

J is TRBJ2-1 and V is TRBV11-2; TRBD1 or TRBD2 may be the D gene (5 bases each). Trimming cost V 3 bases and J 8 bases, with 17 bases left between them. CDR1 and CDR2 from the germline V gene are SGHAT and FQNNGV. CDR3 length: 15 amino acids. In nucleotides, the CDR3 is TGTGCCAGCAGCTTCTGGCAGGGAGTCAGGGATGAGCAGTTCTTC. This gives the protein CASSFWQGVRDEQFF.

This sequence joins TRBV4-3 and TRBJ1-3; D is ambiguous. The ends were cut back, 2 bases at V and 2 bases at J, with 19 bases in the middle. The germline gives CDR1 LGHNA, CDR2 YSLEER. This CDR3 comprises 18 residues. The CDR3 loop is CASSQLLTEGSPGNTIYF. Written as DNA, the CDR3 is TGCGCCAGCAGCCAACTGCTTACTGAGGGATCTCCTGGAAACACCATATATTTT.

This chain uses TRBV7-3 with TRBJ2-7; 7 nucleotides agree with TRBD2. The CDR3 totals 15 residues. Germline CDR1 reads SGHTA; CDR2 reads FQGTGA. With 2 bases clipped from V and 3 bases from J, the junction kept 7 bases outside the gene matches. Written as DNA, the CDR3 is TGTGCCAGCAGCTTAGCCGGCGGGAGTCTCTACGAGCAGTACTTC. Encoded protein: CASSLAGGSLYEQYF. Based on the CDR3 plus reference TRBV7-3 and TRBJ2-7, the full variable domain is GAGVSQTPSNKVTEKGKYVELRCDPISGHTALYWYRQSLGQGPEFLIYFQGTGAADDSGLPNDRFFAVRPEGSVSTLKIQRTERGDSAVYLCASSLAGGSLYEQYFGPGTRLTVT.